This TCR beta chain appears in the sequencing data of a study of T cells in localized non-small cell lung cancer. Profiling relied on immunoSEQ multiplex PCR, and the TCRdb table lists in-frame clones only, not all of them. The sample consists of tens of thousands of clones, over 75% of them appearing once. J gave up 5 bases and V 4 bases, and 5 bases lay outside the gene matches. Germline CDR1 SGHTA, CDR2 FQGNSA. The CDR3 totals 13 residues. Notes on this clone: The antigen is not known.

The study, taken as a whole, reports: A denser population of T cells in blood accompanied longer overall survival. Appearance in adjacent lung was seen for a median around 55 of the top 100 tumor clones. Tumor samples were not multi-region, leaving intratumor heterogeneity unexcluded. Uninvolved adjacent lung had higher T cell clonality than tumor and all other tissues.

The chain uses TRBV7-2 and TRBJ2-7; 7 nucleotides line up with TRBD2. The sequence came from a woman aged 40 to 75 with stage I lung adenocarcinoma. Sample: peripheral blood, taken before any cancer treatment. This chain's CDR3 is CASSSVGGDEQYF. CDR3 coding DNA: TGTGCCAGCAGCTCCGTTGGGGGGGACGAGCAGTACTTC.